This T cell receptor beta chain is from a study of spatial heterogeneity in lung cancer. TCRdb reanalysed the 5' RACE reads using MiXCR and keeps one entry per CDR3 protein. Among roughly 4,000 distinct CDR3 sequences, approximately 4.8% were seen once, and the ten largest hold approximately 31%. Relative to its sample, this clonotype is medium-sized. What it binds is not known. This beta chain came through as a stray read in a library set up for alpha chains, and its size says little. The study's findings and limits: The number of expanded tumor alpha and beta chains correlated with mutation number.

Noted time point: sample taken at primary tumor resection. Per germline, CDR1 MGHRA and CDR2 YSYEKL. V was clipped by 0 bases and J by 2 bases; unmatched bases: 19. This CDR3 region has 20 residues. The input for sequencing was lung tumor tissue, taken at surgery. The J gene is TRBJ2-7, the V gene TRBV4-1; 7 bases match TRBD1. The receptor's source is a female donor with early-stage non-small cell lung cancer. The CDR3 here is CASSQDPRTGNFKPPYEQYV. CDR3 bases: TGCGCCAGCAGCCAAGATCCCCGGACAGGAAACTTCAAGCCCCCCTACGAGCAGTACGTC.